Presented here are 6 T cell receptor beta chains from one specimen sequenced in a study of blood T cell repertoires in COVID-19. The repertoire was sequenced with immunoSEQ multiplex PCR; TCRdb's copy has only in-frame clones and lacks some. The data show about 300,000 clones, around 85% seen once. Sequencing used PBMCs or T cells enriched from blood (not recorded which). These receptors originate from a woman in her twenties or thirties who had been exposed to COVID-19.

The rearrangement joins TRBV12-2 to TRBJ2-1; the listed D gene, TRBD2, was not tested against the DNA. TRBV12-2 is flagged as a pseudogene. The CDR3 is 16 residues long. The CDR3 region is CASRLLAGASYNEQFF. CDR3 nucleotide sequence: TGTGCAAGTCGCTTACTTGCGGGAGCCTCCTACAATGAGCAGTTCTTC.

The rearrangement joins TRBV27 to TRBJ1-4; D possibly corresponds to TRBD1 (6 bases). The germline V gene encodes CDR1 MNHEY and CDR2 SMNVEV (reference sequence). CDR3 size: 17 residues. Between the trimmed V and J ends, which lost 0 bases and 0 bases, there was a span of 11 bases. As DNA, the CDR3 is TGTGCCAGCAGTTTATCCAGGGGCCTTGCAACTAATGAAAAACTGTTTTTT. It is translated as CASSLSRGLATNEKLFF.

The CDR3 region has the DNA TGTGCCAGCAGACCCGGGACAGGATCCACCGGGGAGCTGTTTTTT. Translating gives CASRPGTGSTGELFF. The V gene is TRBV28, the J gene TRBJ2-2; 8 nucleotides match TRBD1. Looked up from germline, CDR1 is MDHEN and CDR2 is SYDVKM. Losses at the gene ends were 6 bases for V and 4 bases for J; bases not matched to a gene: 7. This CDR3 is built from 15 residues.

The rearrangement uses TRBV2 and TRBJ1-6; TRBD1 might be the D (6 bases). CDR3 length: 15 amino acids. Trimming left V 7 bases short and J 4 bases short, with 14 bases between. Looked up from germline, CDR1 is SNHLY and CDR2 is FYNNEI. Here the CDR3 reads CASTRDTGYNSPLHF. The CDR3 region has the DNA TGTGCCAGCACCCGGGACACAGGATATAATTCACCCCTCCACTTT.

The J gene is TRBJ2-1, the V gene TRBV29-1; D not resolved. Germline CDR1 reads SQVTM; CDR2 reads ANQGSEA. The CDR3 covers 15 residues. V lost 6 bases and J lost 0, with 15 bases in between. The CDR3 region is CSVQTRISSYNEQFF. DNA for the CDR3: TGCAGCGTCCAAACGAGAATTAGCTCCTACAATGAGCAGTTCTTC.

Only one count was recorded for this clone. The gene calls are TRBV5-4 and TRBJ2-1; possible D gene TRBD2, 6 bases. Germline V gene data show CDR1 as SGHNT and CDR2 as YYREEE (reference sequence). There are 16 residues in the CDR3. Trimming cost V 0 bases and J 5 bases, with 15 bases left between them. In nucleotides, the CDR3 is TGTGCCAGCAGCTTGGGGTGGGAGGTTACTAACAATGAGCAGTTCTTC. This translates into CASSLGWEVTNNEQFF.